The 21 T cell receptor beta chains given below trace back to one sample, sequenced in a study of shared clonotypes between healthy human individuals. Method: immunoSEQ multiplex PCR; TCRdb's copy keeps in-frame clones and lacks some. The sample has 1,400,000 or so clones; around 98.5% are singletons. The material sequenced was naive CD4+ T cells sorted from blood. Subset defined: CD45RA+ positively selected. The receptors were sampled from a man aged 30 to 45 in good health.

Details on this clone: The germline gene is not matched at one end of the junction; a read error may be the cause. This chain joins TRBV28 and TRBJ2-7, with D unresolved. Germline V CDR1 and CDR2: MDHEN, SYDVKM. This CDR3 is built from 15 residues. The CDR3 here is CATSFPTGISYEQYF. The CDR3 coding sequence is TGTGCCACCAGTTTCCCCACTGGGATCTCCTACGAGCAGTACTTC.

The chain carries TRBV7-6 and TRBJ2-7, with 7 positions matching TRBD1. This CDR3 is built from 19 residues. Trimming removed 5 bases from V and 4 bases from J; junction bases left unmatched: 23. Germline CDR1 and CDR2: SGHVS and FNYEAQ. The CDR3 sequence: CASSLRQGTHDPRGYEQYF. The CDR3 DNA sequence: TGTGCCAGCAGCCTAAGACAGGGTACTCACGATCCTAGGGGATACGAGCAGTACTTC.

V is TRBV27 and J is TRBJ1-5; no definite D call. Germline loops: CDR1 MNHEY, CDR2 SMNVEV (reference sequence). The CDR3 has 15 amino acids. The ends were cut back, 0 bases at V and 4 bases at J, with 10 bases in the middle. The CDR3 region has the DNA TGTGCCAGCAGTTTATCTGATCGGGTGAATCAGCCCCAGCATTTT. Residues: CASSLSDRVNQPQHF.

The V and J genes are TRBV28 and TRBJ1-1, with D tentatively TRBD1 (5 bases). Germline lookup yields CDR1 MDHEN and CDR2 SYDVKM. The ends were cut back, 8 bases at V and 3 bases at J, with 7 bases in the middle. The CDR3 length is 11 residues. CDR3 nucleotides: TGTGCCAGCCGGGGGGACACTGAAGCTTTCTTT. Protein: CASRGDTEAFF.

V usage is TRBV6-5 and J usage is TRBJ1-5; 8 nucleotides align to TRBD1. V shed 2 bases, J shed 0 bases, and the junction held 3 bases outside the gene matches. Germline-derived CDR1 and CDR2 are MNHEY and SVGAGI. The CDR3 has 16 amino acids. CDR3: CASSYLDRVSNQPQHF. In nucleotides, the CDR3 is TGTGCCAGCAGTTACCTGGACAGGGTTAGCAATCAGCCCCAGCATTTT.

With regard to this clone: This same CDR3 is encoded by further DNA sequences in the sample. V gene TRBV28 combines with J gene TRBJ1-1, with D perhaps matching TRBD1 (6 bases). Germline lookup yields CDR1 MDHEN and CDR2 SYDVKM. The V gene lost 3 bases and the J gene lost 5 bases, with 10 bases spanning the gap. This CDR3 is built from 13 residues. Here the CDR3 reads CASSFQGRTEAFF. The CDR3 nucleotides read TGTGCCAGCAGTTTTCAGGGGAGGACTGAAGCTTTCTTT.

The chain carries TRBV5-8 and TRBJ2-3, with D unclear. The CDR3 runs to 14 residues. Trimming removed 1 base at V and 4 bases at J, with 10 bases between. CDR1 SGHTS and CDR2 YDEGEE come from the germline V gene. CDR3 nucleotides: TGTGCCAGCAGCTTGTCGGCGTTGGCAGATACGCAGTATTTT. This sequence encodes CASSLSALADTQYF.

This chain joins TRBV7-9 and TRBJ2-3; D may be TRBD1 or TRBD2 (5 bases each). CDR3 length: 14 residues. V gave up 0 bases and J gave up 8 bases, with 12 bases separating them. Germline V gene lookup returns CDR1 SEHNR and CDR2 FQNEAQ (reference sequence). This CDR3 is CASSLALGPPTQYF. In DNA, the CDR3 is TGTGCCAGCAGCTTAGCGTTGGGACCACCTACGCAGTATTTT.

This chain links TRBV19 with TRBJ2-1; D is undetermined. Trimming cost V 3 bases and J 6 bases, with 12 bases left between them. There are 14 residues in the CDR3. Germline V lookup: CDR1 LNHDA, CDR2 SQIVND (reference sequence). The CDR3 region is CASSMPISPNEQFF. As DNA, the CDR3 is TGTGCCAGTAGTATGCCGATATCCCCCAATGAGCAGTTCTTC.

The chain links TRBV28 to TRBJ2-7; the match to TRBD2 covers 11 bases. The V gene's germline CDR1 is MDHEN and CDR2 SYDVKM. J was trimmed by 3 bases and V by 2 bases; bases with no gene match: 3. This CDR3 is 15 amino acids long. The CDR3: CASSLPSGRFYEQYF. The CDR3 DNA sequence: TGTGCCAGCAGTTTACCTAGCGGGAGGTTCTACGAGCAGTACTTC. The variable domain in full, with the rest retrieved from reference TRBV28 and TRBJ2-7, is DVKVTQSSRYLVKRTGEKVFLECVQDMDHENMFWYRQDPGLGLRLIYFSYDVKMKEKGDIPEGYSVSREKKERFSLILESASTNQTSMYLCASSLPSGRFYEQYFGPGTRLTVT.

The chain carries TRBV2 and TRBJ2-5; the D gene is possibly TRBD2 (6 bases). CDR1 is SNHLY, CDR2 FYNNEI, per germline. With 7 bases removed from V and 5 bases from J, the gap between germline ends came to 11 bases. There are 12 residues in the CDR3. This chain's CDR3 is CASTRDFETQYF. The CDR3 DNA follows: TGTGCCAGCACCAGGGACTTTGAGACCCAGTACTTC. The entire variable domain, with the rest obtained from reference TRBV2 and TRBJ2-5, is as follows: EPEVTQTPSHQVTQMGQEVILRCVPISNHLYFYWYRQILGQKVEFLVSFYNNEISEKSEIFDDQFSVERPDGSNFTLKIRSTKLEDSAMYFCASTRDFETQYFGPGTRLLVL.

This clone was seen a single time. The rearrangement links TRBV25-1 to TRBJ1-1; no reliable D call. Germline CDR1 reads MGHDK; CDR2 reads SYGVNS. V shed 1 base and J shed 7 bases, with 10 bases lying between them. The CDR3 runs 13 residues. The CDR3 region has the DNA TGTGCCAGCAGTGAATTGACCGGTTTTGAAGCTTTCTTT. Amino acids: CASSELTGFEAFF.

This chain joins TRBV11-3 and TRBJ2-3, with 9 bases aligning to TRBD1. CDR1 and CDR2 from the germline V gene are SGHNT and YENEEA. This CDR3 has 16 residues. The V and J ends lost 5 bases and 2 bases, in that order; junction bases with no gene match: 8. CDR3 DNA sequence: TGTGCCAGCAGCCCAGGGGACAGGGTTTCCACAGATACGCAGTATTTT. It yields the protein CASSPGDRVSTDTQYF.

The chain is built from TRBV5-1 and TRBJ2-7; D possibly corresponds to TRBD1 (6 bases). Germline-derived CDR1 and CDR2 are SGHRS and YFSETQ. V dropped 2 bases and J dropped 0 bases, with 15 bases sitting between them. The CDR3 contains 16 residues. The DNA of the CDR3 is TGCGCCAGCAGCTTACCGGGGCAGGGGCTCTCCTACGAGCAGTACTTC. Encoded protein: CASSLPGQGLSYEQYF.

This clone has only one observation. This chain links TRBV29-1 with TRBJ2-3; 10 bases line up with TRBD2. V trimming: 7 bases; J trimming: 4 bases; junction bases outside the gene matches: 5. The CDR3 sequence is 13 residues long. Germline lookup yields CDR1 SQVTM and CDR2 ANQGSEA. In nucleotides, the CDR3 is TGCAGCGGAGCGGGAGGGCCCGCAGATACGCAGTATTTT. This translates into CSGAGGPADTQYF.

The chain joins TRBV27 to TRBJ2-7; 8 bases are a match to TRBD2. J gave up 3 bases and V 2 bases, and 3 bases lay outside the gene matches. In germline, CDR1 is MNHEY, CDR2 SMNVEV (reference sequence). The CDR3 is 14 amino acids. The CDR3 reads CASSLISGSYEQYF. The CDR3 DNA follows: TGTGCCAGCAGTTTAATCAGCGGGAGCTACGAGCAGTACTTC.

The chain employs TRBV5-4 and TRBJ2-2, with D tentatively TRBD1 (5 bases). CDR1 is SGHNT, CDR2 YYREEE, per germline (reference sequence). The ends were cut back, 6 bases at V and 7 bases at J, with 19 bases in the middle. This CDR3 is 15 amino acids long. The CDR3 loop is CASKAGSMELGELFF. CDR3 coding DNA: TGTGCCAGCAAGGCAGGGTCAATGGAACTCGGGGAGCTGTTTTTT. Complete variable domain (other parts from reference TRBV5-4 and TRBJ2-2): ETGVTQSPTHLIKTRGQQVTLRCSSQSGHNTVSWYQQALGQGPQFIFQYYREEENGRGNFPPRFSGLQFPNYSSELNVNALELDDSALYLCASKAGSMELGELFFGEGSRLTVL.

V and J are TRBV28 and TRBJ1-5, with 9 positions matching TRBD1. The J segment lost 12 bases and the V segment lost 0 bases, leaving 9 bases of the junction unmatched. Germline V lookup: CDR1 MDHEN, CDR2 SYDVKM. The CDR3 totals 15 residues. This CDR3 is CASSLWGGQGLLQHF. The CDR3 nucleotides read TGTGCCAGCAGTTTATGGGGGGGACAGGGTCTTCTCCAGCATTTT.

This sequence joins TRBV27 and TRBJ2-3, with 7 bases identical to TRBD2. The V and J ends lost 2 bases and 2 bases, in that order; junction bases with no gene match: 4. Germline assignment: CDR1 MNHEY and CDR2 SMNVEV (reference sequence). The CDR3 sequence is 15 residues long. CDR3 region: CASSLKRDYTDTQYF. CDR3 nucleotides: TGTGCCAGCAGTTTAAAAAGGGACTACACAGATACGCAGTATTTT.

The chain carries TRBV9 and TRBJ2-5; D gene unclear. The CDR3 is made up of 17 amino acids. Per germline, CDR1 SGDLS and CDR2 YYNGEE. Trimming cost V 0 bases and J 1 base, with 16 bases left between them. The CDR3 reads CASSVGGRMGGQETQYF. In DNA form, the CDR3 reads TGTGCCAGCAGCGTAGGAGGAAGGATGGGCGGCCAAGAGACCCAGTACTTC.

The chain recombines TRBV5-4 with TRBJ2-2; D perhaps matches TRBD2 (6 bases). Germline CDR1 reads SGHNT; CDR2 reads YYREEE (reference sequence). Trimming removed 4 bases from V and 7 bases from J, with 8 bases in between. CDR3 length: 12 residues. The CDR3 nucleotides read TGTGCCAGCAGCCCGGGACTCGGGGAGCTGTTTTTT. It specifies CASSPGLGELFF.